A single sample gave rise to the 19 T cell receptor beta chains below, sequenced in a study of T cell clonality in common variable immunodeficiency. Sequencing used immunoSEQ multiplex PCR; TCRdb keeps in-frame clones, though not all of them. The sample holds 35,000 to 45,000 clones, and no clone turns up only once. Sequenced material: peripheral blood mononuclear cells. These receptors all stem from a person between 18 and 69 years old in good health.

This clone was detected ten times or more. Sequencing ends 3 residues short of the CDR3 end; the germline J gene provides the rest. This rearrangement joins TRBV5-1 to TRBJ1-4; TRBD1 is a possible D gene (5 bases). Germline-derived CDR1 and CDR2 are SGHRS and YFSETQ. V was pared by 0 bases and J by 1 base, with 10 bases between. The CDR3 spans 16 residues. The DNA read from the CDR3 is TGCGCCAGCAGCTTGGACACCGGGGGAACTAATGAAAAA. This translates into CASSLDTGGTNEK. The entire CDR3 reads CASSLDTGGTNEKLFF.

This clone was observed many times. The sequence runs out 3 residues before the end of the CDR3; the remainder is reconstructed from the germline J gene. The chain carries TRBV29-1 and TRBJ1-1, with a tentative D call TRBD1 (5 bases). V lost 4 bases, J lost 4 bases, and 10 bases lay in between. CDR3 length: 12 amino acids. Germline V CDR1 and CDR2: SQVTM, ANQGSEA. The CDR3 region is CSVAGFVTEAFF. The sequenced CDR3 bases are TGCAGCGTTGCAGGGTTCGTCACTGAA.

This clone has only a few counts. The CDR3 is cut off 3 residues early in the read; its end comes from the germline J gene. The rearrangement joins TRBV11-3 to TRBJ1-6; 9 bases are shared with TRBD1. Germline values: CDR1 SGHNT, CDR2 YENEEA. This CDR3 comprises 15 residues. J lost 7 bases, V lost 5 bases, and 6 bases had no gene match. CDR3 in amino acids: CASSRGGTGNSPLHF. CDR3 bases read: TGTGCCAGCAGCCGCGGAGGGACAGGGAATTCACCC.

Many counts were recorded for this clone. The read ends 3 residues shy of where the CDR3 ends; the end is completed using the germline J gene. This sequence joins TRBV7-2 and TRBJ2-7, with TRBD2 matching 11 bases. V lost 4 bases and J lost 4; bases outside the gene matches: 3. The CDR3 length is 14 residues. Germline loops: CDR1 SGHTA, CDR2 FQGNSA. The CDR3 reads CASSSRTSGYEQYF. The CDR3 bases that were read are TGTGCCAGCAGCTCGAGGACTAGCGGGTACGAG.

At least ten counts were recorded for this clone. Sequencing ends 3 residues short of the CDR3 end; the germline J gene provides the rest. The gene calls are TRBV23-1 and TRBJ2-5; possibly TRBD1 for D (6 bases). TRBV23-1 belongs to the ORF category, with a function that is uncertain. V was pared by 4 bases and J by 5 bases, with 20 bases between. The CDR3 has 16 residues. The covered CDR3 bases are TGCGCCAGCAGTCGATTCTCGGGGAAGAGGGGGGAGACC. This encodes CASSRFSGKRGET. The full CDR3 reads CASSRFSGKRGETQYF.

In this sample, this clone turned up a few times. The DNA ends 3 residues before the CDR3 does, and the rest of the CDR3 is filled in from the germline J gene. This sequence joins TRBV18 and TRBJ2-3; 7 bases are a match to TRBD1. The germline gives CDR1 KGHSH, CDR2 LQKENI. This CDR3 has 17 residues. The CDR3 DNA, read in part, is TGTGCCAGCTCACCAACCCGGACAGGCTTAGCCCAAGAGACG. The encoded protein is CASSPTRTGLAQET. The complete CDR3 reads CASSPTRTGLAQETQYF.

This clone was picked up many times. The read stops 3 residues short of the end of the CDR3; the missing end is completed from the germline J gene. The chain uses TRBV9 and TRBJ2-1; 7 nucleotides line up with TRBD1. The germline V gene has CDR1 SGDLS and CDR2 YYNGEE. CDR3 size: 16 residues. The V and J ends lost 4 bases and 2 bases, in that order; junction bases with no gene match: 9. CDR3 region: CASSQGQANPYNEQFF. Incomplete CDR3 DNA: TGTGCCAGCAGCCAAGGACAGGCCAACCCCTACAATGAG.

The sample holds many counts of this clone. Read sequence stops 3 residues before the CDR3 end, and the germline J gene provides the missing end. The chain combines TRBV23-1 with TRBJ2-3; D possibly corresponds to TRBD2 (7 bases). TRBV23-1 is assigned to the ORF class and has an uncertain function. The CDR3 length is 18 residues. V lost 0 bases to trimming and J lost 2 bases, with 18 bases between them. The sequenced part of the CDR3 DNA is TGCGCCAGCAGTCAATCTGGCGGGGGCCCTATCTCCACAGATACG. This codes for CASSQSGGGPISTDT. The CDR3 as a whole reads CASSQSGGGPISTDTQYF.

The table lists this clone with many counts. The CDR3 goes on 3 residues after the read ends, and that part is filled in from the germline J gene. The chain has TRBV20-1 and TRBJ2-1, with 10 bases lining up with TRBD2. Germline CDR1 and CDR2: DFQATT and SNEGSKA (reference sequence). This CDR3 region has 13 residues. V gave up 6 bases and J gave up 4 bases; unmatched junction bases: 3. The CDR3 here is CSALAGGYNEQFF. CDR3 DNA (partial): TGCAGTGCCTTAGCGGGGGGATACAATGAG.

Turning to this clone: Read sequence stops 3 residues before the CDR3 end, and the germline J gene provides the missing end. The chain combines TRBV7-6 with TRBJ2-2, with a possible D match to TRBD1 (5 bases). The germline gives CDR1 SGHVS, CDR2 FNYEAQ. The CDR3 sequence is 16 residues long. Trimming left V 2 bases short and J 4 bases short, with 14 bases between. The CDR3 loop is CASSLLWQGGTGELFF. Partial CDR3 DNA: TGTGCCAGCAGCTTACTCTGGCAGGGCGGCACCGGGGAG.

There are many counts of this clone. The read halts 3 residues ahead of the CDR3 end, with the missing end drawn from the germline J gene. The genes are TRBV7-9 and TRBJ2-7, with TRBD2 identical over 8 bases. The CDR3 extends over 15 amino acids. Germline-derived CDR1 and CDR2 are SEHNR and FQNEAQ (reference sequence). After removal of 5 bases from V and 4 bases from J, the junction contained 10 bases not matched to a gene. The CDR3 is CASSHAGGLRYEQYF. Incomplete CDR3 DNA: TGTGCCAGCAGCCACGCGGGGGGACTAAGATACGAG.

This clone was detected ten times or more. The read terminates 3 residues ahead of where the CDR3 ends, so the germline J gene completes it. The chain joins TRBV20-1 to TRBJ2-1; the match to TRBD2 covers 8 bases. This CDR3 contains 14 residues. The V segment lost 4 bases and the J segment 6 bases; nucleotides outside the gene matches: 8. Germline loops: CDR1 DFQATT, CDR2 SNEGSKA (reference sequence). The DNA read from the CDR3 is TGCAGTGCTACGGGTAAGCGGGAGACCAATGAG. It encodes CSATGKRETNE. The entire CDR3 is CSATGKRETNEQFF.

This clone appeared many times. The read ends 3 residues before the CDR3 terminus; that terminus is restored from the germline J gene. The V gene is TRBV12-3 or TRBV12-4, the J gene TRBJ2-7, with 8 bases that match TRBD2. The CDR3 has 14 amino acids. With V trimmed by 6 bases and J by 1 base, 5 bases remained unmatched. This CDR3 reads CASSIAGTSYEQYF. CDR3 bases read: TGTGCCAGCAGCATAGCGGGGACTTCCTACGAG.

This clone was observed many times. The read gets to within 3 residues of the CDR3 end, and the germline J gene fills in the rest. The J gene is TRBJ2-5, the V gene TRBV2; D is uncertain. CDR1 and CDR2 from the germline V gene are SNHLY and FYNNEI. This CDR3 has 15 amino acids. Trimming cost V 8 bases and J 7 bases, with 23 bases left between them. The sequenced CDR3 bases are TGTGCCAGCGCTAAAGTCAGAAGCGAATCGGGGACC. This sequence encodes CASAKVRSESGT. The full-length CDR3 reads as CASAKVRSESGTQYF.

This clone has a count of ten or more. The read comes to an end 3 residues before the CDR3 does, leaving the germline J gene to fill in the end. This chain joins TRBV30 and TRBJ2-3; 7 bases match TRBD2. This CDR3 is 18 amino acids long. Germline V gene data show CDR1 as GTSNPN and CDR2 as SVGIG (reference sequence). The trim removed 3 bases at V and 4 bases at J, leaving 19 bases unmatched. The CDR3 DNA, read in part, is TGTGCCTGGAGCGGCGGGTCCCTCAAGCGGGGACGGTCAGATACG. Protein product: CAWSGGSLKRGRSDT. The whole CDR3 protein reads CAWSGGSLKRGRSDTQYF.

This clone was observed at least ten times. Read coverage stops 3 residues before the CDR3 terminus; the germline J gene supplies the remainder. The rearrangement links TRBV20-1 to TRBJ2-1; tentatively, D is TRBD1 (6 bases). Germline V gives CDR1 DFQATT, CDR2 SNEGSKA (reference sequence). V lost 1 base and J 2 bases, leaving 9 bases between the germline ends. This CDR3 has 14 amino acids. The CDR3 protein is CSARGGTTYNEQFF. The CDR3 DNA, read in part, is TGCAGTGCTAGAGGGGGGACAACCTACAATGAG.

Many counts were recorded for this clone. The read stops 3 residues short of the end of the CDR3; the missing end is completed from the germline J gene. The V call is TRBV5-1, the J call TRBJ2-3; 8 nucleotides agree with TRBD2. Looked up from germline, CDR1 is SGHRS and CDR2 is YFSETQ. Germline trimming cut 2 bases from V and 6 bases from J; bases unmatched to any gene: 14. The CDR3 sequence is 17 residues long. CDR3 region: CASSLGIAGTLGDTQYF. CDR3 DNA, as far as it was read: TGCGCCAGCAGCTTAGGGATAGCGGGAACCCTAGGGGATACG. Full variable domain (missing parts from reference TRBV5-1 and TRBJ2-3): KAGVTQTPRYLIKTRGQQVTLSCSPISGHRSVSWYQQTPGQGLQFLFEYFSETQRNKGNFPGRFSGRQFSNSRSEMNVSTLELGDSALYLCASSLGIAGTLGDTQYFGPGTRLTVL.

The table lists this clone with many counts. The read stops 3 residues short of the end of the CDR3; the missing end is completed from the germline J gene. This sequence joins TRBV18 and TRBJ1-4, with a possible D match to TRBD1 (5 bases). Between the trimmed V and J ends, which lost 2 bases and 7 bases, there was a span of 14 bases. This CDR3 comprises 15 residues. Germline V gene lookup returns CDR1 KGHSH and CDR2 LQKENI. The CDR3 DNA, read in part, is TGTGCCAGCTCACCAGGAAGGGGTTCGTCTGAAAAA. It yields the protein CASSPGRGSSEK. The entire CDR3 sequence reads CASSPGRGSSEKLFF.

This clone was seen repeatedly, ten times or more. The CDR3 end lies 3 residues beyond the end of the read and is filled in from the germline J gene. This chain connects TRBV7-6 to TRBJ2-1, with 12 nucleotides matching TRBD2. This CDR3 region has 17 residues. The germline V gene has CDR1 SGHVS and CDR2 FNYEAQ. V gave up 4 bases and J gave up 5 bases; unmatched junction bases: 9. The sequenced CDR3 bases are TGTGCCAGCAGCTCCAGACTAGCGGGAGTACGGAACAATGAG. This gives the protein CASSSRLAGVRNNE. The complete CDR3 protein is CASSSRLAGVRNNEQFF.